Below, 19 T cell receptor beta chains from the same sample are listed, as sequenced in a study of cytomegalovirus exposure and HLA in healthy donors. The PCR employed 60 Vbeta primers together with 13 Jbeta primers. The data were produced by immunoSEQ multiplex PCR, yet TCRdb's version contains in-frame clones alone and is incomplete. The sample records roughly 180,000 clones, roughly 84% being singletons. Material: PBMCs. These receptors all stem from a man aged 30 to 39 in good health and CMV-seronegative.

The V call is TRBV4-1, the J call TRBJ2-2; the match to TRBD2 covers 13 bases. V lost 9 bases, J lost 3 bases, and 4 bases stayed unmatched. The CDR3 has 15 residues. Per germline, CDR1 MGHRA and CDR2 YSYEKL. In nucleotides, the CDR3 is TGCGCCAGTCGACTAGCGGGGGGCTACACCGGGGAGCTGTTTTTT. Encoded protein: CASRLAGGYTGELFF.

J is TRBJ2-7 and V is TRBV5-1; D is unclear. The germline gives CDR1 SGHRS, CDR2 YFSETQ. The CDR3 spans 15 residues. V was shortened by 0 bases and J by 2 bases, with 12 bases between the two germline ends. CDR3 loop: CASSLGSLGAYEQYF. CDR3 coding DNA: TGCGCCAGCAGCTTGGGTTCTCTAGGCGCCTACGAGCAGTACTTC.

This chain uses TRBV9 with TRBJ1-1; D is uncertain. CDR1 and CDR2 (germline): SGDLS, YYNGEE. Trimming removed 0 bases from V and 4 bases from J, with 4 bases in between. CDR3 length: 12 residues. The CDR3 reads CASSVGGTEAFF. The CDR3 nucleotides read TGTGCCAGCAGCGTAGGAGGCACTGAAGCTTTCTTT.

The chain recombines TRBV28 with TRBJ2-7; 10 positions match TRBD1. The CDR3 is 17 amino acids. The ends lost 7 bases at V and 2 bases at J; junction bases unmatched: 14. Germline V gives CDR1 MDHEN, CDR2 SYDVKM. The CDR3 coding sequence is TGTGCCAGCACCCCCCGACCCCTAGGACAGGGGGCCTACGAGCAGTACTTC. It codes for CASTPRPLGQGAYEQYF.

The J gene is TRBJ1-5, the V gene TRBV7-9; D is unresolved. The CDR3 has 13 amino acids. Trimming pared 1 base from V and 4 bases from J, leaving 5 bases between. Per germline, CDR1 SEHNR and CDR2 FQNEAQ (reference sequence). CDR3 amino acids: CASSLDENQPQHF. In nucleotides, the CDR3 is TGTGCCAGCAGCTTAGATGAGAATCAGCCCCAGCATTTT.

This clone occurred a few times. This chain connects TRBV5-5 to TRBJ2-7, with D unclear. The germline V gene encodes CDR1 SGHKS and CDR2 YYEKEE (reference sequence). Deletions cut 0 bases from V and 2 bases from J, with 6 bases between. The CDR3 covers 13 residues. CDR3 loop: CASSLESTYEQYF. The CDR3 coding sequence is TGTGCCAGCAGCTTGGAGTCTACCTACGAGCAGTACTTC.

This sequence joins TRBV19 and TRBJ1-3; possible D gene TRBD1, 6 bases. This CDR3 contains 16 residues. V was clipped by 8 bases and J by 0 bases, with 17 bases between them. Germline V gene lookup returns CDR1 LNHDA and CDR2 SQIVND (reference sequence). The CDR3: CASGVGGVGSGNTIYF. CDR3 nucleotides: TGTGCCAGTGGGGTAGGGGGGGTCGGCTCTGGAAACACCATATATTTT.

This clone has at least ten counts. The V and J genes are TRBV6-5 and TRBJ1-2; 8 nucleotides line up with TRBD1. CDR1 and CDR2 (germline): MNHEY, SVGAGI. This CDR3 is 16 amino acids long. Trimming took 4 bases from V and 0 from J; bases not matched to a gene: 7. This chain's CDR3 is CASSSGTGRPNYGYTF. CDR3 bases: TGTGCCAGCAGTTCCGGGACAGGCCGACCTAACTATGGCTACACCTTC.

The chain couples TRBV5-1 to TRBJ2-1; D remains unclear. V was cut by 0 bases and J by 7 bases, with 5 bases left in between. The CDR3 loop spans 12 amino acids. Germline V gives CDR1 SGHRS, CDR2 YFSETQ. The CDR3, as DNA: TGCGCCAGCAGCTTGGGTCAGAATGAGCAGTTCTTC. Protein sequence: CASSLGQNEQFF.

The CDR3 region is CASSGGTGSYGYTF. In nucleotides, the CDR3 is TGTGCCAGCAGTGGGGGGACAGGGAGCTATGGCTACACCTTC. This sequence joins TRBV6-5 and TRBJ1-2; the match to TRBD1 covers 9 bases. The CDR3 extends over 14 amino acids. V dropped 5 bases and J dropped 4; count of bases not matched to a gene: 5. Germline assignment: CDR1 MNHEY and CDR2 SVGAGI.

This clone was counted a few times. The rearrangement links TRBV5-4 to TRBJ2-7, with 13 nucleotides matching TRBD2. CDR3 length: 15 residues. Trimming cost V 4 bases and J 7 bases; bases outside gene matches: 8. CDR1 SGHNT and CDR2 YYREEE come from the germline V gene (reference sequence). CDR3 residues: CASSVLAGGPGEQYF. The CDR3 nucleotides read TGTGCCAGCAGCGTACTAGCGGGGGGGCCGGGGGAGCAGTACTTC.

This chain uses TRBV29-1 with TRBJ2-5; weak D call: TRBD2 (5 bases). V lost 6 bases, J lost 0 bases, and 11 bases lay in between. CDR3 length: 13 amino acids. CDR1 is SQVTM, CDR2 ANQGSEA, per germline. The DNA for the CDR3 is TGCAGCGTGGACGGCGGGTACCAAGAGACCCAGTACTTC. This translates into CSVDGGYQETQYF.

The V and J genes are TRBV29-1 and TRBJ2-2; D possibly corresponds to TRBD1 (5 bases). V lost 5 bases and J lost 2, with 12 bases in between. This CDR3 has 14 amino acids. Germline assignment: CDR1 SQVTM and CDR2 ANQGSEA. CDR3 in amino acids: CSVQPGHNTGELFF. As DNA, the CDR3 is TGCAGCGTTCAACCAGGACATAACACCGGGGAGCTGTTTTTT.

This clone was detected only once. The gene calls are TRBV6-5 and TRBJ2-1; no firm D call. V was cut by 0 bases and J by 8 bases, with 11 bases left in between. The CDR3 runs to 14 residues. Germline CDR1 and CDR2: MNHEY and SVGAGI. CDR3 loop: CASSYSISVDEQFF. CDR3 bases: TGTGCCAGCAGTTACTCGATTTCGGTCGATGAGCAGTTCTTC.

This rearrangement joins TRBV15 to TRBJ2-7; 9 bases are shared with TRBD1. Germline assignment: CDR1 LNHNV and CDR2 YYDKDF (reference sequence). This CDR3 spans 14 amino acids. Losses at the gene ends were 5 bases for V and 6 bases for J; bases not matched to a gene: 8. CDR3 in DNA: TGTGCCACCAGCGCATACAGGGGGCGCGGCGAGCAGTACTTC. This codes for CATSAYRGRGEQYF.

This clone was seen just once. The CDR3 nucleotides are TGTGCCAGCATGCGCTGGCTTGGACAGGGCAATCAGCCCCAGCATTTT. Protein: CASMRWLGQGNQPQHF. The V and J genes are TRBV27 and TRBJ1-5; 7 bases match TRBD1. The ends lost 7 bases at V and 2 bases at J; junction bases unmatched: 11. The CDR3 extends over 16 amino acids. CDR1 is MNHEY, CDR2 SMNVEV, per germline (reference sequence).

This chain connects TRBV19 to TRBJ2-1; TRBD2 might be the D (5 bases). Germline V CDR1 and CDR2: LNHDA, SQIVND (reference sequence). The V and J ends lost 7 bases and 4 bases respectively, with 20 bases between them. There are 16 residues in the CDR3. CDR3 sequence (DNA): TGTGCCAGTACCCCTCGAGGCAGCCGGGAATACAATGAGCAGTTCTTC. As protein: CASTPRGSREYNEQFF.

This chain connects TRBV13 to TRBJ2-3, with D tentatively TRBD2 (5 bases). Deletions cut 4 bases from V and 1 base from J, with 15 bases between. This CDR3 spans 16 amino acids. The germline gives CDR1 PRHDT, CDR2 FYEKMQ (reference sequence). Here the CDR3 DNA reads TGTGCCAGCAGCTCAGCCACTAGTCCCCGCACAGATACGCAGTATTTT. It is translated as CASSSATSPRTDTQYF. Full variable domain (remainder filled in from reference TRBV13 and TRBJ2-3): AAGVIQSPRHLIKEKRETATLKCYPIPRHDTVYWYQQGPGQDPQFLISFYEKMQSDKGSIPDRFSAQQFSDYHSELNMSSLELGDSALYFCASSSATSPRTDTQYFGPGTRLTVL.

This clone was seen a single time. The CDR3 reads CASSGFGTFSTDTQYF. The CDR3 DNA reads as TGTGCCAGCAGCGGATTCGGGACTTTTAGCACAGATACGCAGTATTTT. This sequence joins TRBV5-4 and TRBJ2-3, with a tentative D call TRBD2 (6 bases). The CDR3 extends over 16 amino acids. The V and J ends lost 4 bases and 0 bases respectively, with 15 bases between them. Germline V gives CDR1 SGHNT, CDR2 YYREEE (reference sequence).